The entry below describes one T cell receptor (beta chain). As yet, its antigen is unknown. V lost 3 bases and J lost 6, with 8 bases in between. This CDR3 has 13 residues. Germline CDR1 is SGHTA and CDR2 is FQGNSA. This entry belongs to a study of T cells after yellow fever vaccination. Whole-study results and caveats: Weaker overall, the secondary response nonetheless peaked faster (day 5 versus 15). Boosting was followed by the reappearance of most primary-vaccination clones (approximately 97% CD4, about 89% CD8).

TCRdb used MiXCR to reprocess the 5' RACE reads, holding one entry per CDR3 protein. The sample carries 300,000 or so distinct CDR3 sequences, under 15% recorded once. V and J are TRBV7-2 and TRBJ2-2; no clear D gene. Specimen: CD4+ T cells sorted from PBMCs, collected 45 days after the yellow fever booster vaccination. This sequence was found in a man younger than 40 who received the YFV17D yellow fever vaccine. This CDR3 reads CASSLRNPGELFF. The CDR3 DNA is TGTGCCAGCAGCTTGCGTAATCCCGGGGAGCTGTTTTTT.